The T cell receptor beta chain described here comes from a study of cytomegalovirus exposure and HLA in healthy donors. CDR3 length: 12 residues. V lost 7 bases to trimming and J lost 5 bases, with 14 bases between them. Germline V gene sequence: CDR1 SQVTM, CDR2 ANQGSEA. Generated by immunoSEQ multiplex PCR, the TCRdb table keeps only in-frame clones and is missing some. The table lists 200,000 to 250,000 clones, about 90% of them singletons. The chain is built from TRBV29-1 and TRBJ1-2; maybe TRBD1 (6 bases). The sequencing input was PBMCs. The receptor's source is a woman younger than 35 in good health and CMV-seronegative. The CDR3 DNA reads TGCAGCGGAACCAGGGGAAGTTATGGCTACACCTTC. Its translation is CSGTRGSYGYTF.